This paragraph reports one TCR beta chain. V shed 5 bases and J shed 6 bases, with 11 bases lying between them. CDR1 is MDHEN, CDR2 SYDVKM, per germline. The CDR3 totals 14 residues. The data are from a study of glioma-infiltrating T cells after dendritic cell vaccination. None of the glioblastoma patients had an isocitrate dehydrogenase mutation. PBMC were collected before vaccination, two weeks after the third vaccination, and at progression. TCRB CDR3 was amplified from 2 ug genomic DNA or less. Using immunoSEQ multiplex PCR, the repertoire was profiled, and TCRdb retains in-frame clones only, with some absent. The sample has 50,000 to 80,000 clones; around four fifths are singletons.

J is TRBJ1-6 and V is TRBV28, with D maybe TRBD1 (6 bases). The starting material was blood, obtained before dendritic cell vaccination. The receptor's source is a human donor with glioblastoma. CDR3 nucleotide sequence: TGTGCCAGCAGTCCCCACAGGGTTAATTCACCCCTCCACTTT. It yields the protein CASSPHRVNSPLHF.